Following are 25 T cell receptor beta chains from one sample sequenced in a study of T cells in Graves' hyperthyroidism and ophthalmopathy (dated by TCRdb to the late 2010s). Receptor libraries were prepared by multiplex PCR. Sequencing was performed on an Illumina HiSeq 2000. The TCR beta CDR3 regions were amplified from the RNA transcripts. The first round of RT-PCR for the TCR CDR3 was performed with the HTBI primer set and the Qiagen OneStep RT-PCR kit. Clones were called with MiXCR by TCRdb after fastp trimmed the public reads at Q25, and only in-frame beta chains were retained. One record per CDR3 amino acid sequence lists the most common genes and DNA. Counted in this sample were around 360,000 distinct CDR3 sequences; roughly 15% of them appeared once. Of the sample, approximately 19% falls within the top ten clones. The material sequenced was blood. Receptors were obtained from a woman in her sixties or seventies with Graves' ophthalmopathy.

This clonotype has ten or more counts. V usage is TRBV7-3 and J usage is TRBJ2-1; D is possibly TRBD2 (6 bases). Germline CDR1 SGHTA, CDR2 FQGTGA. Trimming cost V 5 bases and J 4 bases, with 15 bases left between them. The CDR3 is 15 residues long. The DNA for the CDR3 is TGTGCCAGCAGCCCCTCCGGGGACTCATACAATGAGCAGTTCTTC. It translates to CASSPSGDSYNEQFF.

In its sample, this clonotype was seen many times. This chain links TRBV7-3 with TRBJ2-1; D is ambiguous. The germline V and J ends were trimmed by 5 bases and 0 bases, with 14 bases remaining between them. CDR1 and CDR2 from the germline V gene are SGHTA and FQGTGA. CDR3 length equals 16 residues. CDR3 in amino acids: CASSPRESASYNEQFF. The CDR3 DNA reads as TGTGCCAGCAGCCCTCGTGAGTCGGCCTCCTACAATGAGCAGTTCTTC.

The genes are TRBV4-1 and TRBJ2-2; D perhaps matches TRBD1 (6 bases). Trimming pared 6 bases from V and 2 bases from J, leaving 13 bases between. The germline gives CDR1 MGHRA, CDR2 YSYEKL. CDR3 size: 15 residues. The CDR3 spells CASRSTGINTGELFF. CDR3 bases: TGCGCCAGCAGGTCAACAGGGATCAACACCGGGGAGCTGTTTTTT.

As concerns this clonotype: A single base separates this from a much larger clone, so it may be a read error. The V call is TRBV28, the J call TRBJ2-2; tentative D call: TRBD1 (6 bases). The CDR3 length is 15 residues. CDR1 is MDHEN, CDR2 SYDVKM, per germline. The V end was cut by 5 bases, the J end by 4 bases, with 14 bases between. The CDR3 region has the DNA TGTGCCAGCAGTCGCACAGGGAACGGCACCGGGGAGCTGTTTTTT. As protein: CASSRTGNGTGELFF.

There are a few counts of this clonotype. It may be a read error: a sequence one base away is much more abundant. The J gene is TRBJ2-7, the V gene TRBV28; the match to TRBD1 covers 8 bases. Germline values: CDR1 MDHEN, CDR2 SYDVKM. Trimming cost V 11 bases and J 3 bases; bases outside gene matches: 9. CDR3 length: 13 residues. The CDR3 sequence is CAGTPGGLYEQYF. CDR3 sequence (DNA): TGTGCCGGCACCCCAGGGGGCCTCTACGAGCAGTACTTC.

The rearrangement uses TRBV15 and TRBJ2-7, with 7 bases fitting TRBD2. Losses at the gene ends were 0 bases for V and 7 bases for J; bases not matched to a gene: 15. This CDR3 is built from 17 residues. Germline CDR1 is LNHNV and CDR2 is YYDKDF (reference sequence). In nucleotides, the CDR3 is TGTGCCACCAGCAGAGATGGTAGCGGGTCAGCCCTAGGGGAGCAGTACTTC. Translation gives CATSRDGSGSALGEQYF.

In its sample, this clonotype was seen many times. This chain connects TRBV20-1 to TRBJ2-3; D uncertain. Trimming stripped 3 bases from V and 5 bases from J, with 12 bases between. CDR1 DFQATT and CDR2 SNEGSKA come from the germline V gene (reference sequence). The CDR3 is 13 residues long. The CDR3 bases are TGCAGTGCTAGGGAGTCCGTTCTAGATACGCAGTATTTT. It yields the protein CSARESVLDTQYF.

In this sample, this clonotype turned up many times. The rearrangement joins TRBV20-1 to TRBJ1-1; 10 nucleotides align to TRBD1. Per the germline V gene, CDR1 is DFQATT and CDR2 is SNEGSKA (reference sequence). The CDR3 sequence is 13 residues long. Trimming cost V 6 bases and J 8 bases; bases outside gene matches: 9. CDR3 nucleotides: TGCAGTGCACCGACAGGGGGCTTCGTGGAAGCTTTCTTT. It codes for CSAPTGGFVEAFF.

The table lists this clonotype with many counts. The rearrangement joins TRBV11-3 to TRBJ1-1, with D possibly being TRBD1 (5 bases). V lost 0 bases to trimming and J lost 3 bases, with 11 bases between them. The CDR3 has 15 amino acids. In germline, CDR1 is SGHNT, CDR2 YENEEA. The CDR3 DNA is TGTGCCAGCAGCTTAGATTCCGGGGCGGACACTGAAGCTTTCTTT. It codes for CASSLDSGADTEAFF.

This clonotype was detected many times. The rearrangement uses TRBV2 and TRBJ1-4; D not resolved. The CDR3 contains 14 residues. CDR1 is SNHLY, CDR2 FYNNEI, per germline. V gave up 1 base and J gave up 7 bases, with 10 bases separating them. The CDR3 coding sequence is TGTGCCAGCAGTGAAGTGCCCCTTGGTGAAAAACTGTTTTTT. It is translated as CASSEVPLGEKLFF.

For the CDR3, the DNA is TGCAGTGCACTAGCGGGAGGGTTCGATACGCAGTATTTT. Its translation: CSALAGGFDTQYF. This rearrangement joins TRBV20-1 to TRBJ2-3; 13 nucleotides agree with TRBD2. The germline V gene has CDR1 DFQATT and CDR2 SNEGSKA (reference sequence). V lost 6 bases and J lost 6; bases outside the gene matches: 3. This CDR3 has 13 amino acids.

This clonotype has a handful of counts. The V and J genes are TRBV11-2 and TRBJ2-6; 7 bases fit TRBD1. With V trimmed by 6 bases and J by 6 bases, 8 bases remained unmatched. CDR1 is SGHAT, CDR2 FQNNGV, per germline. The CDR3 sequence is 15 residues long. The CDR3 loop is CASRKGGEEANVLTF. CDR3 nucleotide sequence: TGTGCCAGCAGAAAAGGGGGCGAAGAGGCCAACGTCCTGACTTTC.

This chain joins TRBV7-2 and TRBJ2-3; D could derive from TRBD1 or TRBD2 (6 bases each). V was trimmed by 3 bases and J by 0 bases, leaving 16 bases between them. Germline V CDR1 and CDR2: SGHTA, FQGNSA. The CDR3 runs to 17 residues. CDR3 in amino acids: CASSFGAWGASTDTQYF. CDR3 bases: TGTGCCAGCAGCTTCGGGGCTTGGGGGGCTAGCACAGATACGCAGTATTTT.

This clonotype was detected ten times or more. This chain connects TRBV11-2 to TRBJ2-5; 11 nucleotides line up with TRBD1. Trimming removed 2 bases from V and 4 bases from J; junction bases left unmatched: 6. The CDR3 totals 16 residues. Germline CDR1 and CDR2: SGHAT and FQNNGV. The CDR3 DNA sequence: TGTGCCAGCAGCTTACTTTCGGGACAGGGGGGAGAGACCCAGTACTTC. This gives the protein CASSLLSGQGGETQYF. The whole variable domain, remainder taken from reference TRBV11-2 and TRBJ2-5, is EAGVAQSPRYKIIEKRQSVAFWCNPISGHATLYWYQQILGQGPKLLIQFQNNGVVDDSQLPKDRFSAERLKGVDSTLKIQPAKLEDSAVYLCASSLLSGQGGETQYFGPGTRLLVL.

This chain joins TRBV11-1 and TRBJ2-1; 9 bases fit TRBD2. The V gene's germline CDR1 is SGHAT and CDR2 FQDESV (reference sequence). The CDR3 sequence is 16 residues long. The J segment lost 3 bases and the V segment lost 6 bases, leaving 9 bases of the junction unmatched. The CDR3 coding sequence is TGTGCCAGCAGTCGTGGGGCTAGCGGGAACTACAATGAGCAGTTCTTC. Residues: CASSRGASGNYNEQFF.

This clonotype showed up many times. The chain uses TRBV12-3 or TRBV12-4 and TRBJ2-5; TRBD2 matches at 7 bases. V was pared by 5 bases and J by 3 bases, with 6 bases of the junction left unmatched. The CDR3 consists of 14 residues. The CDR3, as DNA: TGTGCCAGCAGTCCCAGGGAGGGGAAAGAGACCCAGTACTTC. Its protein is CASSPREGKETQYF.

In this sample, this clonotype turned up many times. The chain joins TRBV7-8 to TRBJ2-7, with TRBD1 matching 8 bases. The CDR3 consists of 15 residues. The ends lost 2 bases at V and 3 bases at J; junction bases unmatched: 6. Germline V gene sequence: CDR1 SGHVS, CDR2 FQNEAQ. Written as DNA, the CDR3 is TGTGCCAGCAGCTTACGCCGACAGGGGTACTACGAGCAGTACTTC. Encoded protein: CASSLRRQGYYEQYF.

This clonotype has just a few counts. The CDR3 loop reads CASSSDRVTEAFF. DNA of the CDR3: TGTGCCAGCAGCTCGGACAGGGTCACTGAAGCTTTCTTT. This rearrangement joins TRBV7-2 to TRBJ1-1; 8 nucleotides agree with TRBD1. This CDR3 has 13 amino acids. Trimming cost V 4 bases and J 4 bases; bases outside gene matches: 2. CDR1 is SGHTA, CDR2 FQGNSA, per germline.

This clonotype was seen many times. The chain has TRBV30 and TRBJ1-5; 8 bases are a match to TRBD1. The CDR3 totals 13 residues. Germline lookup yields CDR1 GTSNPN and CDR2 SVGIG (reference sequence). J was trimmed by 7 bases and V by 2 bases; bases with no gene match: 4. In DNA, the CDR3 is TGTGCCTGGAGTCCCGACAGGGGCCAGCCCCAGCATTTT. Amino acids: CAWSPDRGQPQHF.

This clonotype occurred many times. The rearrangement joins TRBV12-3 or TRBV12-4 to TRBJ2-7; 12 positions agree with TRBD2. J was trimmed by 6 bases and V by 5 bases; bases with no gene match: 2. There are 13 residues in the CDR3. CDR3 sequence (DNA): TGTGCCAGCAGTCCGACTAGCGGGAGCGAGCAGTACTTC. Protein: CASSPTSGSEQYF.

This clonotype has at least ten counts. This sequence joins TRBV9 and TRBJ1-1; 7 bases align to TRBD1. Germline CDR1 reads SGDLS; CDR2 reads YYNGEE. This CDR3 contains 15 residues. Germline trimming cut 0 bases from V and 4 bases from J; bases unmatched to any gene: 6. The CDR3 loop is CASSVEGALGTEAFF. In DNA form, the CDR3 reads TGTGCCAGCAGCGTAGAGGGGGCGCTGGGCACTGAAGCTTTCTTT.

This clonotype was detected many times. This sequence joins TRBV5-6 and TRBJ2-3; D not certain. CDR3 length: 12 amino acids. Germline V gene data show CDR1 as SGHDT and CDR2 as YYEEEE. Trimming stripped 0 bases from V and 11 bases from J, with 10 bases between. The CDR3 DNA sequence: TGTGCCAGCAGCTTGGAACCGAACGTGCAGTATTTT. Translating gives CASSLEPNVQYF.

This clonotype has more than one count but fewer than ten. CDR3 coding DNA: TGTGCCAGCAGCAGCTACAGGGGGCGATACGAGCAGTACTTC. Translation: CASSSYRGRYEQYF. The rearrangement links TRBV7-6 to TRBJ2-7; TRBD1 matches at 9 bases. CDR1 and CDR2 from the germline V gene are SGHVS and FNYEAQ. The V segment lost 5 bases and the J segment 4 bases; nucleotides outside the gene matches: 6. The CDR3 length is 14 residues.

The chain uses TRBV6-1 and TRBJ2-4; 8 bases map to TRBD2. This CDR3 region has 18 residues. V was pared by 2 bases and J by 0 bases, with 9 bases of the junction left unmatched. The germline V gene encodes CDR1 MNHNS and CDR2 SASEGT. The CDR3 protein is CASSERVSGVAAKNIQYF. CDR3 DNA: TGTGCCAGCAGTGAAAGGGTTAGCGGGGTGGCAGCCAAAAACATTCAGTACTTC.

This clonotype was recorded many times. The J gene is TRBJ2-3, the V gene TRBV6-6, with 10 bases aligning to TRBD2. This CDR3 region has 16 residues. Trimming removed 2 bases from V and 2 bases from J; junction bases left unmatched: 4. The germline CDR1 and CDR2 sequences are MNHNY and SVGAGI (reference sequence). CDR3 bases: TGTGCCAGCAGTTACGACAGCGGGAGGGCCACAGATACGCAGTATTTT. Protein sequence: CASSYDSGRATDTQYF.